This T cell receptor (beta chain) appears in the sequencing data of a study of T cell therapy after organ transplantation. Notes on this clone: The target antigen is unknown.

Profiling relied on immunoSEQ multiplex PCR, and the TCRdb table lists in-frame clones only, not all of them. This table holds 51,000 or so clones, approximately 94% found once. This receptor was taken from a human patient who had received a solid organ transplant and had CMV disease. Source: CD8+ T cells from blood, taken before autologous CMV-specific T cell therapy.

CDR3 bases: TGTGCCACCAGCAGTCGATACCGGGACGGAACTAGCACAGATACGCAGTATTTT. As protein: CATSSRYRDGTSTDTQYF. The chain is built from TRBV15 and TRBJ2-3; D may correspond to TRBD1 or TRBD2 (5 bases each). The CDR3 covers 18 residues. Trimming took 3 bases from V and 0 from J, leaving 19 bases between them. Germline V gene data show CDR1 as LNHNV and CDR2 as YYDKDF (reference sequence).